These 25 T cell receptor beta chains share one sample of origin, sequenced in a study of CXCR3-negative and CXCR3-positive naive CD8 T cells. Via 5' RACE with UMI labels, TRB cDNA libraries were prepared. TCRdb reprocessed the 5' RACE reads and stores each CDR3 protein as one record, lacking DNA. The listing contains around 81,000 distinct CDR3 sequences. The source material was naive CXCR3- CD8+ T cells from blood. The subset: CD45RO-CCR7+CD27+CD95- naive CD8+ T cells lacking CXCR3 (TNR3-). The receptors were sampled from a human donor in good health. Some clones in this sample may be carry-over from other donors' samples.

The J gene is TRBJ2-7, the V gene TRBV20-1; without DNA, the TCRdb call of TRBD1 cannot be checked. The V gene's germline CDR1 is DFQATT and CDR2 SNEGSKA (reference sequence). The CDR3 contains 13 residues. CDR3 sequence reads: CSATGQYSYEQYF.

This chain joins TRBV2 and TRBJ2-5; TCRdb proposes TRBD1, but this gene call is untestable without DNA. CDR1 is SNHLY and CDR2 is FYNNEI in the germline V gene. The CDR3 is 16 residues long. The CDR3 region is CASSEVRTVSGETQYF.

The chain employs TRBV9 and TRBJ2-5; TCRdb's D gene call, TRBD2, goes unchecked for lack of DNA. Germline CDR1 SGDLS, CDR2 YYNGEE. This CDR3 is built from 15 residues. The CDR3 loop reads CASNKGLAGDETQYF.

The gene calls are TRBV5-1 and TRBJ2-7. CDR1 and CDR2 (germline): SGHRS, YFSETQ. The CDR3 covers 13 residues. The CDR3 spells CASSLFGSYEQYF.

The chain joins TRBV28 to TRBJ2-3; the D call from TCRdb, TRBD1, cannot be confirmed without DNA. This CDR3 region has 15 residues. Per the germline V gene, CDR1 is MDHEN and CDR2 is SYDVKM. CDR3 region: CASSSRTGGTDTQYF.

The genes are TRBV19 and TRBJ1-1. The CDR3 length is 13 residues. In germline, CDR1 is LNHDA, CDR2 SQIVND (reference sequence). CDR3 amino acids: CASRIPEGIEAFF.

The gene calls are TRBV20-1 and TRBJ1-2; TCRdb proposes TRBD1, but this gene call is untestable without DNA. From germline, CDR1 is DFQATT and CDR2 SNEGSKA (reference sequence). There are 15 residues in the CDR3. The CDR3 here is CSAATPGIMGYGYTF.

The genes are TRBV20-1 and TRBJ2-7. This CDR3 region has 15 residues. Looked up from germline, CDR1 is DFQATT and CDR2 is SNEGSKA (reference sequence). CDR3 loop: CSAREGFTVSYEQYF.

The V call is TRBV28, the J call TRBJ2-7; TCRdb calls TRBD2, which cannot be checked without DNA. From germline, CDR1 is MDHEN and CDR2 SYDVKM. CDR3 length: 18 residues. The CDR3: CASSLPPPGRFLTYEQYF.

The chain's CDR3 is CASSLSQAAVYTEAFF. This chain joins TRBV5-1 and TRBJ1-1; no DNA is available, so the TRBD1 call from TCRdb remains unchecked. Looked up from germline, CDR1 is SGHRS and CDR2 is YFSETQ. This CDR3 comprises 16 residues.

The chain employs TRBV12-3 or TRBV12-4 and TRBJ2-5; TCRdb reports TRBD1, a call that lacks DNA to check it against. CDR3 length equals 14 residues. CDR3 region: CASSRGTNQETQYF.

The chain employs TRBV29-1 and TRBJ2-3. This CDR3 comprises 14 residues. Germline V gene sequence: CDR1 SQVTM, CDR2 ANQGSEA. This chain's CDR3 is CSVENWYSTDTQYF.

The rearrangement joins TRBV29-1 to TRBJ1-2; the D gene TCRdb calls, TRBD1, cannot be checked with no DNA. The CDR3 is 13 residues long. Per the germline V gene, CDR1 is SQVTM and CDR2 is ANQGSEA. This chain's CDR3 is CSATGVSDYGYTF.

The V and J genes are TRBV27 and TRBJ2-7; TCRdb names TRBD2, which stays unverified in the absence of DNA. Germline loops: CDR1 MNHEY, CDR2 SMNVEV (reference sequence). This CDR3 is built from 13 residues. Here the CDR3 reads CASSGGPSYEQYF.

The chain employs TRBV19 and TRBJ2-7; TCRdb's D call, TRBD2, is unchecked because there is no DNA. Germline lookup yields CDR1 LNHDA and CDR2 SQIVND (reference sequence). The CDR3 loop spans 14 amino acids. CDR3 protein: CASRTSGGAYEQYF.

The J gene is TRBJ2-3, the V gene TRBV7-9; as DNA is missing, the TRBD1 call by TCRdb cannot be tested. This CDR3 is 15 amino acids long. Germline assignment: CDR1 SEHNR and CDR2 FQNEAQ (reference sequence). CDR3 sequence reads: CASSQDPWGTDTQYF.

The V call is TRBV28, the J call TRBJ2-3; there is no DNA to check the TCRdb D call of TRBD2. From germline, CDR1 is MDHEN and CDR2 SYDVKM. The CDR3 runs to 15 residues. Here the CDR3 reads CASSRPRTTYSTQYF. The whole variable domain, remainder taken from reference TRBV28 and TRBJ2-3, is DVKVTQSSRYLVKRTGEKVFLECVQDMDHENMFWYRQDPGLGLRLIYFSYDVKMKEKGDIPEGYSVSREKKERFSLILESASTNQTSMYLCASSRPRTTYSTQYFGPGTRLTVL.

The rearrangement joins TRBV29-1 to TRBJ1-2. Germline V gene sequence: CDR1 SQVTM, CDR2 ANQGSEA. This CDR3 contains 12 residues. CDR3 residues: CSVDGAKYGYTF.

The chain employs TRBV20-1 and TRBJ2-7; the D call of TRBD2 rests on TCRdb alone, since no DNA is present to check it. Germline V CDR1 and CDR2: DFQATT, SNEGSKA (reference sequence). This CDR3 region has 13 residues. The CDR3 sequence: CSAIQAGSYEQYF.

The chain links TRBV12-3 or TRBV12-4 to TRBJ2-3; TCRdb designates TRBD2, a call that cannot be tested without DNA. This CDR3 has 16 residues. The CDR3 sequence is CASSSRAGGPTDTQDF.

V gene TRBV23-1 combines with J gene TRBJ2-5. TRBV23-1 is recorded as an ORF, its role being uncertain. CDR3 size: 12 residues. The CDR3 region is CASSHHGETQYF.

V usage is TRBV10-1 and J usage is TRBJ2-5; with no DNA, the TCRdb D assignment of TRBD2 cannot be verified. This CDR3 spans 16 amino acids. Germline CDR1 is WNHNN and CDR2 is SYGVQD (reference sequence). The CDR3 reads CASSQPFRKGGETQYF.

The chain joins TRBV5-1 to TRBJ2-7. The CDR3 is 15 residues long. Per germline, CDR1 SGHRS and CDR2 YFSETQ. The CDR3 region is CASSGGDDGHYEQYF. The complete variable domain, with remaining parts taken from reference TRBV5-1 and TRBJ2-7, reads KAGVTQTPRYLIKTRGQQVTLSCSPISGHRSVSWYQQTPGQGLQFLFEYFSETQRNKGNFPGRFSGRQFSNSRSEMNVSTLELGDSALYLCASSGGDDGHYEQYFGPGTRLTVT.

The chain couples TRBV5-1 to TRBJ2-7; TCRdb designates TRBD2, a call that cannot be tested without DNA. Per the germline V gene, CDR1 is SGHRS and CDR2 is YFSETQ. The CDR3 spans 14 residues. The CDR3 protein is CASSHDLGDYEQYF.

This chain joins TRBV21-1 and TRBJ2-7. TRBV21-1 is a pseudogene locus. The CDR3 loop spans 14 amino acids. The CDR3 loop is CASSERKVSYEQYF.